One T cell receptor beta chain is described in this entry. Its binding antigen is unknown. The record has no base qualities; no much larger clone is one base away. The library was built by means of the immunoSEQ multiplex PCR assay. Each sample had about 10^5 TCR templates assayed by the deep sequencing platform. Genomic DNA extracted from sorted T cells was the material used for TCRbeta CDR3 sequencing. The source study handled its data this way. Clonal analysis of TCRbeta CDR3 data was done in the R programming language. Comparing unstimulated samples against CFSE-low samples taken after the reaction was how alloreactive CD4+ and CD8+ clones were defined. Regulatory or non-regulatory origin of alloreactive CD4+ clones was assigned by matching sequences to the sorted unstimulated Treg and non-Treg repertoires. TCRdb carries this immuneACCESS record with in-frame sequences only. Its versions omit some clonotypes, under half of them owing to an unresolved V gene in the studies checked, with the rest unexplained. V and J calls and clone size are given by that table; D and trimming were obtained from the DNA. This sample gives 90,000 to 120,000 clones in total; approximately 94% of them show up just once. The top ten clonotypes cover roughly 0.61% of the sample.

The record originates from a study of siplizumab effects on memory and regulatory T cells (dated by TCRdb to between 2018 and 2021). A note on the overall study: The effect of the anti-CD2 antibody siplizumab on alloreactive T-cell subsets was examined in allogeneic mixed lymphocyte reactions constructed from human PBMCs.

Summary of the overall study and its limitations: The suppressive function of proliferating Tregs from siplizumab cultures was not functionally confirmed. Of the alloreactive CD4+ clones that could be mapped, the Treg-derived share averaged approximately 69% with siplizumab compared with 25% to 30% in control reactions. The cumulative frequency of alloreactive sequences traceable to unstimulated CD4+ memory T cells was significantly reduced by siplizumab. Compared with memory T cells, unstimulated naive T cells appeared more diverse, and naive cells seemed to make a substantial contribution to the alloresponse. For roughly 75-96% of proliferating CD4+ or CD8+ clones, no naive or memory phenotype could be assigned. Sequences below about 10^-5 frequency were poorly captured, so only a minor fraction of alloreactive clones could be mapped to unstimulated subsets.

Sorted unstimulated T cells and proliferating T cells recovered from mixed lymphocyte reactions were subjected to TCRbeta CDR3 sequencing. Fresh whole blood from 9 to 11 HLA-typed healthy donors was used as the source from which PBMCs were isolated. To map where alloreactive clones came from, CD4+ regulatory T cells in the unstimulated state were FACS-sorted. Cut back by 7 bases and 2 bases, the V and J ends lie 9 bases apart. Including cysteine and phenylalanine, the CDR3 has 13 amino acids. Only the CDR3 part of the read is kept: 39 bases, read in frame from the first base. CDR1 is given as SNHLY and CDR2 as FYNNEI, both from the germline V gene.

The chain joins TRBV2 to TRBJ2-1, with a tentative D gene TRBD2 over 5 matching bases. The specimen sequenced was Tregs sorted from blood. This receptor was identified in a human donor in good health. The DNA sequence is TGTGCCAGCACGGGGAACGCCTACAATGAGCAGTTCTTC. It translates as CASTGNAYNEQFF.